This T cell receptor beta chain was sequenced in a study of post-analysis software for immune sequencing data. The CDR3 contains 15 residues. Germline CDR1 is SGDLS and CDR2 is YYNGEE. Overall study results and limits: When patients were compared with controls, 4 or 5 TRBV segments were more frequent, TRBV5-6, TRBV5-1 and TRBV20-1 among them.

Tagging with unique molecular identifiers was a feature of the TCR beta cDNA libraries. TCRdb used MiXCR to reprocess the PCR reads, holding one entry per CDR3 protein. The table records over 700,000 distinct CDR3 sequences, roughly 27% of them present only once. Comments on this clonotype: Its antigen is still unknown.

Sequencing was performed on blood. The chain combines TRBV9 with TRBJ2-1, with D possibly being TRBD1 (6 bases). The end of the DNA aligns better with TRBJ2-7, so the J call may be wrong. The receptor was derived from a girl aged 10 to 17 with multiple sclerosis. This CDR3 reads CASSVTTGPYNEQYF. The CDR3 DNA reads as TGTGCCAGCAGCGTAACTACAGGGCCCTACAATGAGCAGTACTTC.